This T cell receptor (beta chain) was obtained from a study of low-dose radiotherapy and immunotherapy resistance in tumors. On the study more broadly: Intravenous cyclophosphamide at 200 mg/m2 preceded radiation and immunotherapy by one day, every two weeks.

First-strand cDNA used TRAV- and TRBV-specific primers, covering alpha and beta chains. TCR amplification used roughly 20 PCR cycles, a constant-region primer and a V-primer adapter. One entry per CDR3 protein, called by TCRdb with MiXCR from the reads. In the table there are 85,000 to 95,000 distinct CDR3 sequences, more than 8.5% of which are singletons. This clonotype was seen many times. Specified time point: before trial treatment. This CDR3 comprises 13 residues. The germline CDR1 and CDR2 sequences are LNHDA and SQIVND (reference sequence). Trimming took 3 bases from V and 4 from J, leaving 9 bases between them.

The clonotype originates from a male donor with prostate cancer. The rearrangement uses TRBV19 and TRBJ1-2; tentatively, D is TRBD1 (6 bases). The sequencing here drew on PBMCs, taken before treatment. CDR3 sequence (DNA): TGTGCCAGTAGTATCCCGGGGGCCTATGGCTACACCTTC. Its protein is CASSIPGAYGYTF.